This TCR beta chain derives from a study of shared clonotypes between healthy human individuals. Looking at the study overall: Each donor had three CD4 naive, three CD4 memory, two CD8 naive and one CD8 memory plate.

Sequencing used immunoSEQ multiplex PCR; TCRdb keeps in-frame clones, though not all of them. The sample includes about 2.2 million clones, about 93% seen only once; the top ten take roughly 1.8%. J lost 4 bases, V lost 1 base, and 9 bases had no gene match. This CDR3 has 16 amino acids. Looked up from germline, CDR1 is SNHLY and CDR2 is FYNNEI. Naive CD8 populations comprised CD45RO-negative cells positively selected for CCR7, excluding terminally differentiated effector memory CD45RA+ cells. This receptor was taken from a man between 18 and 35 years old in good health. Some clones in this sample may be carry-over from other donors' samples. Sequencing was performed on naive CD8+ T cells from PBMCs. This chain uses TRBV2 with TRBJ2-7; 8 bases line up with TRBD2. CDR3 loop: CASSEGGAGGGYEQYF. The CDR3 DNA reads TGTGCCAGCAGTGAAGGGGGGGCGGGAGGAGGATACGAGCAGTACTTC.